These T cell receptor beta chains were read from a single sample in a study of OX40 agonist ivuxolimab in advanced cancers. Measured with immunoSEQ multiplex PCR; TCRdb has only the in-frame clones, and not every one. There are 40,000 to 45,000 clones in the sample; 75% to 85% occur only once, and around 2.5% lies in the top ten. The sequencing here drew on CD4+ or CD8+ T cells sorted from blood, taken in a trial of the OX40 agonist ivuxolimab. The receptors originated from an adult with an advanced solid tumor such as melanoma, head and neck, liver or kidney cancer. Both conserved end residues are part of each CDR3. Each record gives: CDR3 length, D gene, clone size, V gene, J gene, CDR3 DNA, CDR3 protein. The D gene is left open where the match is weak. The size of a clone is reported for some rows only, either as once, few or many, or as a class for expanded clones.

len: 17
d_gene: .
abundance: .
v_gene: TRBV18
j_gene: TRBJ1-2
CDR3nt: TGTGCCAGCTCACCCAACCGCGGGAGGACCAATCCTGATGGCTACACCTTC
CDR3aa: CASSPNRGRTNPDGYTF

len: 15
d_gene: TRBD2
abundance: .
v_gene: TRBV5-6
j_gene: TRBJ2-3
CDR3nt: TGTGCCAGCAGCCCAACTAGCGGGGGCCGAGATACGCAGTATTTT
CDR3aa: CASSPTSGGRDTQYF

len: 15
d_gene: .
abundance: once
v_gene: TRBV6-5
j_gene: TRBJ2-3
CDR3nt: TGTGCCAGCAGTTCAACTAGCTGGGGCACAGATACGCAGTATTTT
CDR3aa: CASSSTSWGTDTQYF

len: 13
d_gene: TRBD2
abundance: .
v_gene: TRBV29-1
j_gene: TRBJ2-3
CDR3nt: TGCAGCGTTGAATTAGCGGGAACGGATACGCAGTATTTT
CDR3aa: CSVELAGTDTQYF

len: 16
d_gene: .
abundance: once
v_gene: TRBV5-6
j_gene: TRBJ1-4
CDR3nt: TGTGCCAGCAGCCCTCGGGGGGGAGGACCGGGTGAAAAACTGTTTTTT
CDR3aa: CASSPRGGGPGEKLFF

len: 16
d_gene: TRBD1
abundance: .
v_gene: TRBV7-8
j_gene: TRBJ2-3
CDR3nt: TGTGCCAGCAGCCCCCAATCAGGGGGCGCGACGGATACGCAGTATTTT
CDR3aa: CASSPQSGGATDTQYF

len: 15
d_gene: .
abundance: .
v_gene: TRBV9
j_gene: TRBJ1-2
CDR3nt: TGTGCCAGCGGAGGCGGCGGGGAATCTAACTATGGCTACACCTTC
CDR3aa: CASGGGGESNYGYTF

len: 17
d_gene: .
abundance: .
v_gene: TRBV5-1
j_gene: TRBJ1-1
CDR3nt: TGCGCCAGCAGCTTGGGAACAGGAGGCCCTAGGAACACTGAAGCTTTCTTT
CDR3aa: CASSLGTGGPRNTEAFF

len: 16
d_gene: TRBD2
abundance: once
v_gene: TRBV5-1
j_gene: TRBJ2-2
CDR3nt: TGCGCCAGCAGCTTGGAGATGCGGGAGGAGACCGGGGAGCTGTTTTTT
CDR3aa: CASSLEMREETGELFF

len: 14
d_gene: .
abundance: .
v_gene: TRBV7-2
j_gene: TRBJ2-1
CDR3nt: TGTGCCAGCAGCTTAGCCCCCAGACTGAATGAGCAGTTCTTC
CDR3aa: CASSLAPRLNEQFF

len: 11
d_gene: .
abundance: .
v_gene: TRBV29-1
j_gene: TRBJ2-3
CDR3nt: TGCAGCGTTGAATGGGCAGATACGCAGTATTTT
CDR3aa: CSVEWADTQYF

len: 16
d_gene: .
abundance: .
v_gene: TRBV5-1
j_gene: TRBJ2-1
CDR3nt: TGCGCCAGCAGTTTGGCGGGGAGCGGTAGCTACAATGAGCAGTTCTTC
CDR3aa: CASSLAGSGSYNEQFF

len: 14
d_gene: .
abundance: .
v_gene: TRBV5-5
j_gene: TRBJ2-7
CDR3nt: TGTGCCAGCAGCTTCGTTGGTGGGACCTACGAGCAGTACTTC
CDR3aa: CASSFVGGTYEQYF

len: 16
d_gene: TRBD2
abundance: .
v_gene: TRBV7-8
j_gene: TRBJ2-1
CDR3nt: TGTGCCAGCAGACAACCGGGACTAGCGGGAGAGTATGAGCAGTTCTTC
CDR3aa: CASRQPGLAGEYEQFF

len: 15
d_gene: TRBD2
abundance: once
v_gene: TRBV5-1
j_gene: TRBJ2-1
CDR3nt: TGCGCCAGCAGCTTGGGACTAGCGAGATACAATGAGCAGTTCTTC
CDR3aa: CASSLGLARYNEQFF

len: 13
d_gene: .
abundance: .
v_gene: TRBV5-1
j_gene: TRBJ1-1
CDR3nt: TGCGCCAGCAGCTTGAACCAGAACACTGAAGCTTTCTTT
CDR3aa: CASSLNQNTEAFF

len: 13
d_gene: .
abundance: .
v_gene: TRBV18
j_gene: TRBJ1-4
CDR3nt: TGTGCCAGCTCACGGGCAACTAATGAAAAACTGTTTTTT
CDR3aa: CASSRATNEKLFF

len: 17
d_gene: .
abundance: .
v_gene: TRBV7-8
j_gene: TRBJ2-2
CDR3nt: TGTGCCAGCAACATCTTCAGGGGCCGCGCGAACACCGGGGAGCTGTTTTTT
CDR3aa: CASNIFRGRANTGELFF

len: 15
d_gene: .
abundance: .
v_gene: TRBV6-6
j_gene: TRBJ1-2
CDR3nt: TGTGCCAGCAGTACAAAGGCGGGGGCTAGCTATGGCTACACCTTC
CDR3aa: CASSTKAGASYGYTF

len: 15
d_gene: .
abundance: .
v_gene: TRBV7-8
j_gene: TRBJ2-7
CDR3nt: TGTGCCAGCAGCCAAGAGAGGGAGATGGGGTACGAGCAGTACTTC
CDR3aa: CASSQEREMGYEQYF

len: 12
d_gene: .
abundance: few
v_gene: TRBV7-3
j_gene: TRBJ2-2
CDR3nt: TGTGCCAGCAGCTTACTACCCGGGGAGCTGTTTTTT
CDR3aa: CASSLLPGELFF

len: 15
d_gene: .
abundance: .
v_gene: TRBV7-2
j_gene: TRBJ1-6
CDR3nt: TGTGCCAGCAGTTATCTACAGGGAAATAATTCACCCCTCCACTTT
CDR3aa: CASSYLQGNNSPLHF

len: 16
d_gene: .
abundance: .
v_gene: TRBV7-9
j_gene: TRBJ1-1
CDR3nt: TGTGCCAGCAGCTTAGGTTTGGGGGGCACGAACACTGAAGCTTTCTTT
CDR3aa: CASSLGLGGTNTEAFF

len: 15
d_gene: .
abundance: medium-sized
v_gene: TRBV7-2
j_gene: TRBJ2-3
CDR3nt: TGTGCCAGCAGCCCTCGGAGCCTAATTAGGGATACGCAGTATTTT
CDR3aa: CASSPRSLIRDTQYF

len: 14
d_gene: TRBD2
abundance: .
v_gene: TRBV11-1
j_gene: TRBJ2-1
CDR3nt: TGTGCCAGCGGTATAGCGGGAGGATGGGATGAGCAGTTCTTC
CDR3aa: CASGIAGGWDEQFF

len: 12
d_gene: .
abundance: .
v_gene: TRBV10-3
j_gene: TRBJ1-2
CDR3nt: TGTGCCATCAGTGAACGGGGGGTTGGCTACACCTTC
CDR3aa: CAISERGVGYTF

len: 18
d_gene: TRBD2
abundance: .
v_gene: TRBV4-2
j_gene: TRBJ2-1
CDR3nt: TGTGCCAGCAGCCAAGATCCCCCTACTAGCGGGAGAAACAATGAGCAGTTCTTC
CDR3aa: CASSQDPPTSGRNNEQFF

len: 13
d_gene: .
abundance: .
v_gene: TRBV2
j_gene: TRBJ1-2
CDR3nt: TGTGCCAGCAGTGGTAGTTCTTGGGGTGGCTACACCTTC
CDR3aa: CASSGSSWGGYTF

len: 15
d_gene: .
abundance: .
v_gene: TRBV5-1
j_gene: TRBJ2-1
CDR3nt: TGCGCCAGCAGCTTAGGGGACGCCGCCTACAATGAGCAGTTCTTC
CDR3aa: CASSLGDAAYNEQFF

len: 15
d_gene: .
abundance: .
v_gene: TRBV15
j_gene: TRBJ1-5
CDR3nt: TGTGCCACCAGCTCCAAGGACACTAGCAATCAGCCCCAGCATTTT
CDR3aa: CATSSKDTSNQPQHF

len: 14
d_gene: .
abundance: .
v_gene: TRBV2
j_gene: TRBJ1-1
CDR3nt: TGTGCCAGCAGTGATGAAGGGGCGTACACTGAAGCTTTCTTT
CDR3aa: CASSDEGAYTEAFF

len: 16
d_gene: .
abundance: .
v_gene: TRBV5-4
j_gene: TRBJ2-1
CDR3nt: TGTGCCAGCAGTCCGCCGGGACAAAGCTCCTACAATGAGCAGTTCTTC
CDR3aa: CASSPPGQSSYNEQFF

len: 13
d_gene: TRBD1
abundance: .
v_gene: TRBV19
j_gene: TRBJ2-1
CDR3nt: TGTGCCAGTAGTATAGTTATCGAGGACAGGGCCTTCTTC
CDR3aa: CASSIVIEDRAFF

len: 20
d_gene: TRBD2
abundance: .
v_gene: TRBV7-3
j_gene: TRBJ2-7
CDR3nt: TGTGCCAGCAGCTTACGCCCCACTAGCGGGCCCGGGTACCCTTCCTACGAGCAGTACTTC
CDR3aa: CASSLRPTSGPGYPSYEQYF

len: 14
d_gene: .
abundance: .
v_gene: TRBV6-5
j_gene: TRBJ1-4
CDR3nt: TGTGCCAGCAGTTACTCGCCCCATAATGAAAAACTGTTTTTT
CDR3aa: CASSYSPHNEKLFF

len: 14
d_gene: .
abundance: once
v_gene: TRBV18
j_gene: TRBJ2-5
CDR3nt: TGTGCCAGCTCACCATCGGCTACCCAAGAGACCCAGTACTTC
CDR3aa: CASSPSATQETQYF

len: 18
d_gene: .
abundance: .
v_gene: TRBV4-3
j_gene: TRBJ2-4
CDR3nt: TGCGCCAGCAGCCAAGAAATTCAAGGACGGTCGGCCAAAAACATTCAGTACTTC
CDR3aa: CASSQEIQGRSAKNIQYF

len: 13
d_gene: .
abundance: .
v_gene: TRBV7-6
j_gene: TRBJ2-3
CDR3nt: TGTGCCAGCAGCTCCACCTTAAAAGATACGCAGTATTTT
CDR3aa: CASSSTLKDTQYF

len: 13
d_gene: .
abundance: .
v_gene: TRBV9
j_gene: TRBJ2-3
CDR3nt: TGTGCCAGCAGCGTAACCCGGGAGGATACGCAGTATTTT
CDR3aa: CASSVTREDTQYF

len: 15
d_gene: TRBD1
abundance: .
v_gene: TRBV7-9
j_gene: TRBJ1-2
CDR3nt: TGTGCCAGCAGCTTACAGGGGGCGTGGGACTATGGCTACACCTTC
CDR3aa: CASSLQGAWDYGYTF